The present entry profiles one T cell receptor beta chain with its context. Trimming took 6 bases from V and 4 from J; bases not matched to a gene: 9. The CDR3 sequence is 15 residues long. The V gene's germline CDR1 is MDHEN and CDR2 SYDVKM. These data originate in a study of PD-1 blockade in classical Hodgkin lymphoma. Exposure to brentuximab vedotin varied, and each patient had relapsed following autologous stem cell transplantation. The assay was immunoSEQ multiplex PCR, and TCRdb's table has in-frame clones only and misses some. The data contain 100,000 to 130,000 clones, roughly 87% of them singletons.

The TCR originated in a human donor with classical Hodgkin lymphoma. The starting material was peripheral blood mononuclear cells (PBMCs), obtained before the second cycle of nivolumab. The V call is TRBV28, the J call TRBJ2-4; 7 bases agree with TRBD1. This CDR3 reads CASSPGTVLKNIQYF. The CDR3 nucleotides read TGTGCCAGCAGCCCTGGGACAGTCCTGAAAAACATTCAGTACTTC.